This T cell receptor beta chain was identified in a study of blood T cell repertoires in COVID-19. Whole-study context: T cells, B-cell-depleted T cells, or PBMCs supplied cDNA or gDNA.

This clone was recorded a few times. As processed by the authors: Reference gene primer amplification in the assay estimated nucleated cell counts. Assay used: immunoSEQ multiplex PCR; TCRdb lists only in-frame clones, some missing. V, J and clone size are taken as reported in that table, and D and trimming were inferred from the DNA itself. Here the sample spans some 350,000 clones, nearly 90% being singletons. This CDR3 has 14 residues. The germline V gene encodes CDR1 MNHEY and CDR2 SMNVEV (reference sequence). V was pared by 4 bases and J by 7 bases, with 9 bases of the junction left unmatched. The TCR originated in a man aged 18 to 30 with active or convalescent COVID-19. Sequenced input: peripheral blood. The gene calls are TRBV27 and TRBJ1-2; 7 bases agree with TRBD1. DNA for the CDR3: TGTGCCAGCAGTTCCCCGGGACAGAGACTTGGCTACACCTTC. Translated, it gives CASSSPGQRLGYTF.